This entry lists 29 T cell receptor beta chains sequenced from one sample in a study of T cell changes during pregnancy in multiple sclerosis. Sequenced by immunoSEQ multiplex PCR; TCRdb stores in-frame clones only, minus some. This table holds under 110,000 clones, 92% found once. Sequencing was performed on peripheral blood, taken after pregnancy. Receptors originate from a female donor with multiple sclerosis, enrolled in a pregnancy study.

This rearrangement joins TRBV18 to TRBJ2-1, with D tentatively TRBD2 (6 bases). Germline V gene sequence: CDR1 KGHSH, CDR2 LQKENI. The V end lost 0 bases, the J end lost 0 bases, and 9 bases lay between the germline ends. This CDR3 region has 16 residues. CDR3 in DNA: TGTGCCAGCTCACCACCCGACGGGAGCTCCTACAATGAGCAGTTCTTC. Translation gives CASSPPDGSSYNEQFF.

This sequence joins TRBV19 and TRBJ2-4; perhaps TRBD1 as D (6 bases). V was trimmed by 4 bases and J by 0 bases, leaving 7 bases between them. The CDR3 spans 14 residues. Germline assignment: CDR1 LNHDA and CDR2 SQIVND (reference sequence). CDR3 residues: CASSTDRAKNIQYF. Here the CDR3 DNA reads TGTGCCAGTAGTACGGACAGAGCCAAAAACATTCAGTACTTC.

This chain uses TRBV27 with TRBJ2-3; D might be TRBD1 (5 bases). Per germline, CDR1 MNHEY and CDR2 SMNVEV (reference sequence). The V gene lost 5 bases and the J gene lost 5 bases, with 5 bases spanning the gap. There are 11 residues in the CDR3. CDR3: CASSTGDTQYF. DNA for the CDR3: TGTGCCAGCAGTACAGGAGATACGCAGTATTTT.

CDR3 loop: CASSEGANSPLHF. CDR3 DNA: TGTGCCAGCTCAGAAGGGGCTAATTCACCCCTCCACTTT. This chain links TRBV18 with TRBJ1-6; possibly TRBD1 for D (5 bases). V was shortened by 5 bases and J by 6 bases, with 8 bases between the two germline ends. The CDR3 has 13 residues. The germline gives CDR1 KGHSH, CDR2 LQKENI.

The chain joins TRBV7-2 to TRBJ2-7; D gene uncertain. This CDR3 is built from 12 residues. Germline V CDR1 and CDR2: SGHTA, FQGNSA. Trimming removed 6 bases at V and 3 bases at J, with 9 bases between. Here the CDR3 DNA reads TGTGCCAGCAGTCCCCCGGGCTACGAGCAGTACTTC. The encoded protein is CASSPPGYEQYF.

This rearrangement joins TRBV30 to TRBJ2-2; D unresolved. Germline V gene data show CDR1 as GTSNPN and CDR2 as SVGIG (reference sequence). The CDR3 is made up of 12 amino acids. Trimming removed 2 bases from V and 2 bases from J, with 3 bases in between. CDR3 nucleotides: TGTGCCTGGAGTTCTAACACCGGGGAGCTGTTTTTT. Translation: CAWSSNTGELFF. Combining the CDR3 with reference TRBV30 and TRBJ2-2 gives the whole variable domain SQTIHQWPATLVQPVGSPLSLECTVEGTSNPNLYWYRQAAGRGLQLLFYSVGIGQISSEVPQNLSASRPQDRQFILSSKKLLLSDSGFYLCAWSSNTGELFFGEGSRLTVL.

This chain uses TRBV2 with TRBJ1-4; tentatively, D is TRBD1 (6 bases). Trimming shortened V by 1 base and J by 8 bases, and 14 bases separated the two germline ends. The germline CDR1 and CDR2 sequences are SNHLY and FYNNEI. The CDR3 has 15 amino acids. This chain's CDR3 is CASSEDQRGSEKLFF. CDR3 nucleotides: TGTGCCAGCAGTGAAGACCAGAGGGGGTCCGAAAAACTGTTTTTT.

This chain links TRBV27 with TRBJ1-3; unclear D gene. This CDR3 contains 14 residues. Germline CDR1 is MNHEY and CDR2 is SMNVEV (reference sequence). V was cut by 4 bases and J by 0 bases, with 7 bases left in between. Written as DNA, the CDR3 is TGTGCCAGCAGTTCACAGAGCTCTGGAAACACCATATATTTT. Translating gives CASSSQSSGNTIYF.

The chain joins TRBV30 to TRBJ2-3; 9 nucleotides line up with TRBD2. The CDR3 is 15 amino acids. The germline V gene has CDR1 GTSNPN and CDR2 SVGIG (reference sequence). Germline trimming cut 7 bases from V and 2 bases from J; bases unmatched to any gene: 10. The CDR3 reads CASLELAGSTDTQYF. The CDR3 region has the DNA TGTGCCTCACTTGAACTAGCGGGCTCCACAGATACGCAGTATTTT.

The chain recombines TRBV7-8 with TRBJ1-1, with 10 bases aligning to TRBD1. Germline V lookup: CDR1 SGHVS, CDR2 FQNEAQ. V dropped 3 bases and J dropped 1; count of bases not matched to a gene: 5. This CDR3 spans 16 amino acids. The CDR3 bases are TGTGCCAGCAGCTTCCGGGACAGGGGATCGAACACTGAAGCTTTCTTT. This codes for CASSFRDRGSNTEAFF.

This chain links TRBV19 with TRBJ1-5, with TRBD1 identical over 10 bases. The CDR3 totals 14 residues. V was clipped by 7 bases and J by 4 bases; unmatched bases: 4. CDR1 is LNHDA and CDR2 is SQIVND in the germline V gene (reference sequence). The CDR3 reads CASKDRGSNQPQHF. The CDR3 DNA reads as TGTGCCAGTAAGGACAGGGGGTCAAATCAGCCCCAGCATTTT.

CDR3 in DNA: TGTGCCAGCAGCTTAATAAACGGGATTCATGAGCAGTTCTTC. Protein product: CASSLINGIHEQFF. V usage is TRBV7-2 and J usage is TRBJ2-1, with TRBD2 as a possible D gene (5 bases). This CDR3 has 14 amino acids. V was cut by 2 bases and J by 8 bases, with 13 bases left in between. In germline, CDR1 is SGHTA, CDR2 FQGNSA.

The rearrangement joins TRBV6-1 to TRBJ2-5, with 13 nucleotides matching TRBD2. CDR1 and CDR2 (germline): MNHNS, SASEGT. There are 16 residues in the CDR3. Unmatched junction bases numbered 0, after V lost 1 base and J lost 1 base. The CDR3 here is CASSEGLAGGQETQYF. The DNA of the CDR3 is TGTGCCAGCAGTGAAGGACTAGCGGGAGGCCAAGAGACCCAGTACTTC.

The V and J genes are TRBV11-1 and TRBJ2-5, with 8 bases aligning to TRBD2. The CDR3 sequence is 14 residues long. Germline V lookup: CDR1 SGHAT, CDR2 FQDESV (reference sequence). J lost 5 bases, V lost 7 bases, and 9 bases had no gene match. Written as DNA, the CDR3 is TGTGCCAGCACGCCAGGACTAGCCGTGGAGACCCAGTACTTC. The encoded protein is CASTPGLAVETQYF.

This sequence joins TRBV18 and TRBJ1-2; the match to TRBD1 covers 8 bases. Germline V CDR1 and CDR2: KGHSH, LQKENI. V lost 3 bases to trimming and J lost 3 bases; unmatched junction nucleotides: 12. This CDR3 is built from 17 residues. The CDR3 sequence is CASSPMWTGKADYGYTF. In DNA, the CDR3 is TGTGCCAGCTCACCTATGTGGACAGGGAAGGCCGACTATGGCTACACCTTC.

The chain links TRBV5-5 to TRBJ1-1; TRBD1 might be the D (6 bases). Germline assignment: CDR1 SGHKS and CDR2 YYEKEE (reference sequence). This CDR3 region has 14 residues. The V and J ends lost 2 bases and 4 bases respectively, with 12 bases between them. The CDR3 sequence: CASSFGKGGTEAFF. In DNA form, the CDR3 reads TGTGCCAGCAGCTTCGGGAAAGGGGGCACTGAAGCTTTCTTT.

The chain recombines TRBV7-9 with TRBJ2-7; 9 bases fit TRBD2. The germline gives CDR1 SEHNR, CDR2 FQNEAQ (reference sequence). With 4 bases clipped from V and 3 bases from J, the junction kept 19 bases outside the gene matches. The CDR3 consists of 19 residues. The CDR3 loop is CASSSLGGRAQESGYEQYF. In DNA form, the CDR3 reads TGTGCCAGCAGCTCCCTTGGCGGGAGGGCTCAAGAGAGCGGCTACGAGCAGTACTTC. Supplemented by reference TRBV7-9 and TRBJ2-7, the full variable domain reads DTGVSQNPRHKITKRGQNVTFRCDPISEHNRLYWYRQTLGQGPEFLTYFQNEAQLEKSRLLSDRFSAERPKGSFSTLEIQRTEQGDSAMYLCASSSLGGRAQESGYEQYFGPGTRLTVT.

For the CDR3, the DNA is TGTGCCAGCAGCTCTAGGACAGGGGGAGATACGCAGTATTTT. Its translation: CASSSRTGGDTQYF. The rearrangement joins TRBV7-2 to TRBJ2-3; 10 bases map to TRBD1. Per the germline V gene, CDR1 is SGHTA and CDR2 is FQGNSA. The CDR3 has 14 amino acids. The J segment lost 5 bases and the V segment lost 4 bases, leaving 3 bases of the junction unmatched.

The rearrangement uses TRBV7-6 and TRBJ1-1; the D gene is possibly TRBD1 (6 bases). The V gene's germline CDR1 is SGHVS and CDR2 FNYEAQ. V was trimmed by 1 base and J by 4 bases, leaving 22 bases between them. The CDR3 consists of 18 residues. The CDR3 loop reads CASSLGLQGIEGGTEAFF. The CDR3 region has the DNA TGTGCCAGCAGCTTAGGTCTTCAGGGGATTGAAGGCGGCACTGAAGCTTTCTTT.

This chain joins TRBV18 and TRBJ2-7; TRBD2 matches at 10 bases. Germline lookup yields CDR1 KGHSH and CDR2 LQKENI. The J segment lost 5 bases and the V segment lost 2 bases, leaving 3 bases of the junction unmatched. This CDR3 region has 14 residues. CDR3 loop: CASSPGLAGDEQYF. In DNA form, the CDR3 reads TGTGCCAGCTCACCAGGGCTAGCGGGAGACGAGCAGTACTTC.

The chain is built from TRBV5-4 and TRBJ2-5, with 7 bases aligning to TRBD2. This CDR3 region has 14 residues. Germline values: CDR1 SGHNT, CDR2 YYREEE (reference sequence). The V gene end was trimmed by 4 bases and the J gene end by 5 bases; junction bases not matched to a gene: 8. CDR3 bases: TGTGCCAGCAGCGTGAGGGGAGGGAGGGAGACCCAGTACTTC. Amino acid sequence: CASSVRGGRETQYF.

This chain connects TRBV5-1 to TRBJ1-1; D may be TRBD1 (5 bases). CDR3 length equals 13 residues. Trimming shortened V by 4 bases and J by 0 bases, and 7 bases separated the two germline ends. Germline values: CDR1 SGHRS, CDR2 YFSETQ. The chain's CDR3 is CASSLTVNTEAFF. The CDR3 DNA follows: TGCGCCAGCAGCCTGACAGTGAACACTGAAGCTTTCTTT.

This chain uses TRBV29-1 with TRBJ2-1; tentatively, D is TRBD2 (6 bases). CDR1 is SQVTM, CDR2 ANQGSEA, per germline. V lost 3 bases and J lost 8, with 14 bases in between. The CDR3 is made up of 13 amino acids. The chain's CDR3 is CSVDSRDWYEQFF. CDR3 DNA: TGCAGCGTTGACTCGCGGGATTGGTATGAGCAGTTCTTC.

V is TRBV10-3 and J is TRBJ2-2; 9 positions agree with TRBD1. Germline V gives CDR1 ENHRY, CDR2 SYGVKD. The V gene end was trimmed by 4 bases and the J gene end by 2 bases; junction bases not matched to a gene: 5. The CDR3 is 16 amino acids. CDR3: CAISGTGQGNTGELFF. In nucleotides, the CDR3 is TGTGCCATCAGTGGCACGGGACAGGGTAACACCGGGGAGCTGTTTTTT.

The rearrangement uses TRBV19 and TRBJ2-1, with D perhaps matching TRBD2 (6 bases). V dropped 0 bases and J dropped 7 bases, with 10 bases sitting between them. CDR1 and CDR2 from the germline V gene are LNHDA and SQIVND (reference sequence). The CDR3 sequence is 14 residues long. The CDR3 DNA sequence: TGTGCCAGTAGTATAGATGTCGGAGGGAATGAGCAGTTCTTC. This codes for CASSIDVGGNEQFF.

This chain joins TRBV30 and TRBJ2-1; 10 bases match TRBD1. Germline CDR1 GTSNPN, CDR2 SVGIG (reference sequence). The CDR3 sequence is 14 residues long. V lost 8 bases to trimming and J lost 4 bases; unmatched junction nucleotides: 8. CDR3 nucleotide sequence: TGTGCCGGGGGACAGGGGTTGGGGTACAATGAGCAGTTCTTC. As protein: CAGGQGLGYNEQFF.

This sequence joins TRBV30 and TRBJ1-1; TRBD1 aligns across 7 bases. CDR1 is GTSNPN, CDR2 SVGIG, per germline (reference sequence). The V and J ends lost 2 bases and 7 bases, in that order; junction bases with no gene match: 16. The CDR3 sequence is 16 residues long. CDR3 in DNA: TGTGCCTGGAGTTGGGGTCGGGCAGGGCAGGGGGGTGAAGCTTTCTTT. This translates into CAWSWGRAGQGGEAFF. Together with reference TRBV30 and TRBJ1-1, the CDR3 gives the full variable domain: SQTIHQWPATLVQPVGSPLSLECTVEGTSNPNLYWYRQAAGRGLQLLFYSVGIGQISSEVPQNLSASRPQDRQFILSSKKLLLSDSGFYLCAWSWGRAGQGGEAFFGQGTRLTVV.

The chain employs TRBV28 and TRBJ2-1; 11 nucleotides align to TRBD2. The V gene's germline CDR1 is MDHEN and CDR2 SYDVKM. This CDR3 is built from 15 residues. V lost 5 bases and J lost 2; bases outside the gene matches: 2. CDR3 residues: CASSIAGGTYNEQFF. In nucleotides, the CDR3 is TGTGCCAGCAGTATAGCGGGAGGGACCTACAATGAGCAGTTCTTC.

The V gene is TRBV18, the J gene TRBJ2-5; 10 nucleotides align to TRBD2. Trimming cost V 6 bases and J 4 bases; bases outside gene matches: 5. The CDR3 has 14 residues. CDR1 and CDR2 (germline): KGHSH, LQKENI. The CDR3 nucleotides are TGTGCCAGCTCCCTAGCGGGAGACGCAGAGACCCAGTACTTC. Its translation: CASSLAGDAETQYF.